One and the same sample provided the 15 T cell receptor beta chains below, sequenced in a study of T-cell reconstitution after alpha-beta-depleted transplantation in children. TCRbeta library preparation incorporated unique molecular identifiers. A single record per CDR3 protein comes from TCRdb applying MiXCR to the PCR reads. Of around 580,000 distinct CDR3 sequences listed, 23% were seen once; the top ten hold roughly 15%. The input for sequencing was PBMCs, mostly from graft donor cells, taken 360 days after TCRalphabeta/CD19-depleted stem cell transplant. All receptors derive from a boy in the first two years of life who had a stem cell transplant for acute myeloid leukemia, so the T cells may come from the graft donor.

The chain combines TRBV2 with TRBJ1-2; D possibly corresponds to TRBD1 (5 bases). V dropped 6 bases and J dropped 3 bases, with 11 bases sitting between them. From germline, CDR1 is SNHLY and CDR2 FYNNEI. The CDR3 sequence is 13 residues long. CDR3 DNA: TGTGCCAGCAGATCCAGGGTAGACTATGGCTACACCTTC. Translated, it gives CASRSRVDYGYTF.

CDR3 sequence: CASSLEGHHTDTQYF. CDR3 nucleotides: TGTGCCAGCAGCTTGGAGGGACACCACACAGATACGCAGTATTTT. This rearrangement joins TRBV5-8 to TRBJ2-3, with a weak D call TRBD1 (6 bases). The germline CDR1 and CDR2 sequences are SGHTS and YDEGEE. Trimming left V 0 bases short and J 2 bases short, with 10 bases between. This CDR3 contains 15 residues.

This clonotype was found many times. J is TRBJ1-4 and V is TRBV7-9; D may be TRBD1 (5 bases). Trimming cost V 5 bases and J 5 bases, with 15 bases left between them. CDR3 size: 15 residues. CDR1 is SEHNR, CDR2 FQNEAQ, per germline (reference sequence). The chain's CDR3 is CASSDGSGPNEKLFF. The CDR3 nucleotides are TGTGCCAGCAGCGATGGGTCAGGGCCGAATGAAAAACTGTTTTTT.

The chain carries TRBV27 and TRBJ2-7; D tentatively fits TRBD1 or TRBD2 (5 bases each). Germline CDR1 is MNHEY and CDR2 is SMNVEV (reference sequence). Trimming took 7 bases from V and 3 from J, leaving 13 bases between them. This CDR3 is built from 13 residues. This CDR3 is CASTSGLNYEQYF. DNA of the CDR3: TGTGCCAGCACCTCGGGGCTCAACTACGAGCAGTACTTC.

The V gene is TRBV27, the J gene TRBJ2-1; D uncertain. This CDR3 has 13 amino acids. V shed 6 bases and J shed 3 bases, with 9 bases lying between them. Germline assignment: CDR1 MNHEY and CDR2 SMNVEV (reference sequence). CDR3 DNA: TGTGCCAGCAGCCGGGCCCTCTACAATGAGCAGTTCTTC. Residues: CASSRALYNEQFF.

This clonotype was seen a handful of times. V gene TRBV6-1 combines with J gene TRBJ1-1, with 7 bases aligning to TRBD1. J gave up 4 bases and V 9 bases, and 8 bases lay outside the gene matches. The CDR3 sequence is 13 residues long. Germline V gene data show CDR1 as MNHNS and CDR2 as SASEGT. The CDR3 nucleotides are TGTGCCAGTTCAGGACAGGCGAGCACTGAAGCTTTCTTT. Protein: CASSGQASTEAFF.

This clonotype was recorded many times. The CDR3 sequence: CASSLARGSEAFF. As DNA, the CDR3 is TGTGCCAGCAGTTTAGCCAGGGGATCTGAAGCTTTCTTT. The chain uses TRBV12-3 or TRBV12-4 and TRBJ1-1; possible D gene TRBD1, 6 bases. CDR3 length: 13 residues. The germline V and J ends were trimmed by 0 bases and 6 bases, with 8 bases remaining between them.

This clonotype was recorded at least ten times. V and J are TRBV6-8 and TRBJ2-1, with D perhaps TRBD1 or TRBD2 (6 bases each). This CDR3 contains 17 residues. Germline V CDR1 and CDR2: MNHGY, SAAAGT. With 6 bases removed from V and 10 bases from J, the gap between germline ends came to 28 bases. The CDR3 bases are TGTGCCAGCAGGACCTGCTGGAGGGGGAGCATCTTAATAGAGCAGTTCTTC. Translating gives CASRTCWRGSILIEQFF.

The chain recombines TRBV7-2 with TRBJ2-3; no clear D. The CDR3 runs to 15 residues. Trimming cost V 3 bases and J 2 bases, with 12 bases left between them. Germline V gene sequence: CDR1 SGHTA, CDR2 FQGNSA. DNA for the CDR3: TGTGCCAGCAGCTTCCCCAGGATTTTCACAGATACGCAGTATTTT. Encoded protein: CASSFPRIFTDTQYF.

V is TRBV6-1 and J is TRBJ2-7; TRBD1 might be the D (6 bases). CDR1 is MNHNS, CDR2 SASEGT, per germline. With 4 bases removed from V and 3 bases from J, the gap between germline ends came to 10 bases. The CDR3 is 13 amino acids. The CDR3 here is CASSAQGGYEQYV. Written as DNA, the CDR3 is TGTGCCAGCAGTGCACAGGGTGGCTACGAGCAGTACGTC.

This clonotype was observed many times. The chain employs TRBV11-2 and TRBJ2-7, with D tentatively TRBD2 (5 bases). The CDR3 consists of 16 residues. V was pared by 1 base and J by 0 bases, with 13 bases between. Germline assignment: CDR1 SGHAT and CDR2 FQNNGV. CDR3 sequence (DNA): TGTGCCAGCAGCTTAGGACCAGGACTGAGCTCCTACGAGCAGTACGTC. This gives the protein CASSLGPGLSSYEQYV.

The CDR3 nucleotides read TGCAGTGCTTGGTCATCAGTCTCCTACGAGCAGTACTTC. It specifies CSAWSSVSYEQYF. V is TRBV20-1 and J is TRBJ2-7; D gene ambiguous. The ends were cut back, 5 bases at V and 0 bases at J, with 11 bases in the middle. The germline V gene has CDR1 DFQATT and CDR2 SNEGSKA (reference sequence). The CDR3 totals 13 residues.

In its sample, this clonotype was seen a few times. The rearrangement links TRBV29-1 to TRBJ2-5; weak D call: TRBD2 (6 bases). The V end lost 7 bases, the J end lost 4 bases, and 22 bases lay between the germline ends. The CDR3 covers 15 residues. Germline CDR1 SQVTM, CDR2 ANQGSEA. CDR3 nucleotide sequence: TGCAGCGGTTTAACTAGCAGGGTTGTAGGAGAGACCCAGTACTTC. Protein sequence: CSGLTSRVVGETQYF. The whole variable domain, filled in from reference TRBV29-1 and TRBJ2-5, reads SAVISQKPSRDICQRGTSLTIQCQVDSQVTMMFWYRQQPGQSLTLIATANQGSEATYESGFVIDKFPISRPNLTFSTLTVSNMSPEDSSIYLCSGLTSRVVGETQYFGPGTRLLVL.

The DNA of the CDR3 is TGCGCCAGCAGCACTTTGGTCGATAGGGCCCCCTCTTGGAATGAGCAGTTCTTC. It translates to CASSTLVDRAPSWNEQFF. This rearrangement joins TRBV5-1 to TRBJ2-1; D call uncertain. The CDR3 is made up of 18 amino acids. Trimming pared 4 bases from V and 7 bases from J, leaving 27 bases between. The germline V gene encodes CDR1 SGHRS and CDR2 YFSETQ. The entire variable domain, with the rest obtained from reference TRBV5-1 and TRBJ2-1, is as follows: KAGVTQTPRYLIKTRGQQVTLSCSPISGHRSVSWYQQTPGQGLQFLFEYFSETQRNKGNFPGRFSGRQFSNSRSEMNVSTLELGDSALYLCASSTLVDRAPSWNEQFFGPGTRLTVL.

This clonotype has at least ten counts. This chain links TRBV20-1 with TRBJ2-1, with unresolved D. From germline, CDR1 is DFQATT and CDR2 SNEGSKA (reference sequence). The CDR3 sequence is 13 residues long. The germline V and J ends were trimmed by 0 bases and 8 bases, with 11 bases remaining between them. This chain's CDR3 is CSARDRPSYEQFF. The CDR3 DNA reads as TGCAGTGCTAGAGATCGGCCCAGTTATGAGCAGTTCTTC.